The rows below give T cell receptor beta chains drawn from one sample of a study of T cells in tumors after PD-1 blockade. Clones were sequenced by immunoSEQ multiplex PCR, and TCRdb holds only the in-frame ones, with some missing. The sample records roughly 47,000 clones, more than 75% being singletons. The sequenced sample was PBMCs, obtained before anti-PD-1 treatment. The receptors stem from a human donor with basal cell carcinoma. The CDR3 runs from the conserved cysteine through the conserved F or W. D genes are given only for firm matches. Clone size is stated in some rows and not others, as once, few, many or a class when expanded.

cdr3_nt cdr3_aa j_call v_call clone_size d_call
TGTGCCTGGAGTGGGGTTTTGACCGGGGAGCTGTTTTTT CAWSGVLTGELFF TRBJ2-2 TRBV30 - -
TGTGCCAGCAGCTCGGAAGGGGGGTATGGTTACACCTTC CASSSEGGYGYTF TRBJ1-2 TRBV7-3 - -
TGTGCCAGCAGCCAAGATCCAGGGGACGAGCAGTACTTC CASSQDPGDEQYF TRBJ2-7 TRBV4-2 few -
TGTGCCAGTAGTATATGGCAGGGGGCGCGGGAGCAGTACTTC CASSIWQGAREQYF TRBJ2-7 TRBV19 - TRBD1
TGTGCCAGCCCCGGGACAGGGGGCTCAGACACTGAAGCTTTCTTT CASPGTGGSDTEAFF TRBJ1-1 TRBV6-4 - TRBD1
TGTGCCAGCAGTTACTCAGGGGTGAATGCTTTCTTT CASSYSGVNAFF TRBJ1-1 TRBV6-2/TRBV6-3 few -
TGTGCCACCCAGGACAGAAATAATTCACCCCTCCACTTT CATQDRNNSPLHF TRBJ1-6 TRBV2 - -
TGTGCCAGCTCACCACTAAGTCAGGAGAAGTTGGAGTTCTTC CASSPLSQEKLEFF TRBJ2-1 TRBV18 - -
TGTGCCAGCTCACCCAGTAGAGGCTCTGGAAACACCATATATTTT CASSPSRGSGNTIYF TRBJ1-3 TRBV18 - -
TGTGCCAGCAGTTTTACAGGGGACCCTTACAATGAGCAGTTCTTC CASSFTGDPYNEQFF TRBJ2-1 TRBV27 - TRBD1
TGTGCCAGCAAAGGGGCTCAGGTCGGGAACACTGAAGCTTTCTTT CASKGAQVGNTEAFF TRBJ1-1 TRBV6-6 - -
TGCGCCAGCAGCCCAGGACACTTCCAGGACACTGAAGCTTTCTTT CASSPGHFQDTEAFF TRBJ1-1 TRBV5-1 - -
TGTGCCAGCAGTCAAAAATACCGGAGACGGGGTGGGGGCACAGATACGCAGTATTTT CASSQKYRRRGGGTDTQYF TRBJ2-3 TRBV7-9 - -
TGTGCCAGTAGTATCTCACAGGGTACAGATACGCAGTATTTT CASSISQGTDTQYF TRBJ2-3 TRBV19 - -
TGTGCCAGCAGTTTACTCGGCAGCTCTGGAAACACCATATATTTT CASSLLGSSGNTIYF TRBJ1-3 TRBV28 many -
TGTGCCACCAGTGATTACAAGATAAACTATGGCTACACCTTC CATSDYKINYGYTF TRBJ1-2 TRBV24-1 - -
TGCGCCAGCAGCCCGACAGGGGATTCCACCGGGGAGCTGTTTTTT CASSPTGDSTGELFF TRBJ2-2 TRBV5-1 medium-sized TRBD1
TGTGCCAGCAGCTTGACCTTCGGCCAGGGGAGGACAGCTAATGAAAAACTGTTTTTT CASSLTFGQGRTANEKLFF TRBJ1-4 TRBV5-5 - -
TGCGCCAGCAGCCCTGGAGGACAGCAAGAGACCCAGTACTTC CASSPGGQQETQYF TRBJ2-5 TRBV5-1 - -
TGTGCCACCAGTGATCGGGCCACTAGCACAGATACGCAGTATTTT CATSDRATSTDTQYF TRBJ2-3 TRBV24-1 - -
TGTGCCAGCAGCCTCTTAACCCATGGCTACACCTTC CASSLLTHGYTF TRBJ1-2 TRBV7-9 once -
TGTGCCAGCAGTGAAGTAGCCACCGGGGAGCTGTTTTTT CASSEVATGELFF TRBJ2-2 TRBV2 - -
TGCGCCAGCAGCTTGGTTGGGTCAGGGGATTATGGCTACACCTTC CASSLVGSGDYGYTF TRBJ1-2 TRBV5-1 - -
TGCGCCAGCAGCTTGACCACCAACACAGATACGCAGTATTTT CASSLTTNTDTQYF TRBJ2-3 TRBV5-1 - -
TGTGCCAGCTCACGGAACCAGGGCTCCTACAATGAGCAGTTCTTC CASSRNQGSYNEQFF TRBJ2-1 TRBV18 - -
TGTGCCAGCAGCCCGGGGACTACCTTTGACGGGCCCCAGCATTTT CASSPGTTFDGPQHF TRBJ1-5 TRBV5-6 - -
TGTGCCAGCAGCCAAGATCAGGTGGAGCAGTTCTTC CASSQDQVEQFF TRBJ2-1 TRBV3-1/TRBV3-2 few -
TGTGCCAGCAGCCCCTGGGGGACTGAGTCTTACAATGAGCAGTTCTTC CASSPWGTESYNEQFF TRBJ2-1 TRBV7-2 - -
TGCGCCAGCAGCCAGGGACTAGCGGGGGGCCCTGTTCCCTACGAGCAGTACTTC CASSQGLAGGPVPYEQYF TRBJ2-7 TRBV4-1 - TRBD2
TGTGCCACCAGCAGAGTCAGGACAGGATCCTACAATGAGCAGTTCTTC CATSRVRTGSYNEQFF TRBJ2-1 TRBV15 - TRBD1
TGCGCCAGCAGCCCCGTCGGACCCAACACTGAAGCTTTCTTT CASSPVGPNTEAFF TRBJ1-1 TRBV4-1 - -
TGTGCCAGCAGTTTTGGCGTTGGTCTTTCTAATGAAAAACTGTTTTTT CASSFGVGLSNEKLFF TRBJ1-4 TRBV28 - -
TGTGCCAGCACGCTCACGGACAGGCACACTGAAGCTTTCTTT CASTLTDRHTEAFF TRBJ1-1 TRBV25-1 - TRBD1
TGTGCCAGCTCCCTGCGGACAGCGAACACCGGGGAGCTGTTTTTT CASSLRTANTGELFF TRBJ2-2 TRBV18 - -
TGTGCCAGTAGGGACGGACAGAAACTGAACACCGGGGAGCTGTTTTTT CASRDGQKLNTGELFF TRBJ2-2 TRBV19 few -
TGTGCCAGCAGCTTGGTACGCCAAGAGACCCAGTACTTC CASSLVRQETQYF TRBJ2-5 TRBV5-6 - -
TGTGCCAGCAGTTCCACCAGGGGATACACCGGGGAGCTGTTTTTT CASSSTRGYTGELFF TRBJ2-2 TRBV28 few -
TGCGCCAGCAGCCAGGCTAATTCACCCCTCCACTTT CASSQANSPLHF TRBJ1-6 TRBV4-1 - -
TGTGCCAGCAGCTTAAGACAGAGCAATCAGCCCCAGCATTTT CASSLRQSNQPQHF TRBJ1-5 TRBV5-6 - -
TGTGCCTCGAACGCGGACCAGGCTAATGAAAAACTGTTTTTT CASNADQANEKLFF TRBJ1-4 TRBV30 - -
TGTGCCAGCTCACCAGGGACCGAGGTCCTGGGCTACACCTTC CASSPGTEVLGYTF TRBJ1-2 TRBV18 - -
TGTGCCAGCAGCGCACCGGCCCGGGCGGAAAAACTGTTTTTT CASSAPARAEKLFF TRBJ1-4 TRBV5-6 - -
TGTGCGTGGACAGTAAATCCTACGATGGGCTACACCTTC CAWTVNPTMGYTF TRBJ1-2 TRBV30 - -
TGTGCCATCAGTGAAATACGGTTTAAAGAGTCAAAGACAGCTGGCTACACCTTC CAISEIRFKESKTAGYTF TRBJ1-2 TRBV10-3 - -
TGCAGTTTTAGCGGGCAAGAGACCCAGTACTTC CSFSGQETQYF TRBJ2-5 TRBV20-1 - TRBD2
TGTGCCAGCAGCTTAGAGGGGACAGGGCTCCACGCACGGGAGCAGTACTTC CASSLEGTGLHAREQYF TRBJ2-7 TRBV7-2 - TRBD1